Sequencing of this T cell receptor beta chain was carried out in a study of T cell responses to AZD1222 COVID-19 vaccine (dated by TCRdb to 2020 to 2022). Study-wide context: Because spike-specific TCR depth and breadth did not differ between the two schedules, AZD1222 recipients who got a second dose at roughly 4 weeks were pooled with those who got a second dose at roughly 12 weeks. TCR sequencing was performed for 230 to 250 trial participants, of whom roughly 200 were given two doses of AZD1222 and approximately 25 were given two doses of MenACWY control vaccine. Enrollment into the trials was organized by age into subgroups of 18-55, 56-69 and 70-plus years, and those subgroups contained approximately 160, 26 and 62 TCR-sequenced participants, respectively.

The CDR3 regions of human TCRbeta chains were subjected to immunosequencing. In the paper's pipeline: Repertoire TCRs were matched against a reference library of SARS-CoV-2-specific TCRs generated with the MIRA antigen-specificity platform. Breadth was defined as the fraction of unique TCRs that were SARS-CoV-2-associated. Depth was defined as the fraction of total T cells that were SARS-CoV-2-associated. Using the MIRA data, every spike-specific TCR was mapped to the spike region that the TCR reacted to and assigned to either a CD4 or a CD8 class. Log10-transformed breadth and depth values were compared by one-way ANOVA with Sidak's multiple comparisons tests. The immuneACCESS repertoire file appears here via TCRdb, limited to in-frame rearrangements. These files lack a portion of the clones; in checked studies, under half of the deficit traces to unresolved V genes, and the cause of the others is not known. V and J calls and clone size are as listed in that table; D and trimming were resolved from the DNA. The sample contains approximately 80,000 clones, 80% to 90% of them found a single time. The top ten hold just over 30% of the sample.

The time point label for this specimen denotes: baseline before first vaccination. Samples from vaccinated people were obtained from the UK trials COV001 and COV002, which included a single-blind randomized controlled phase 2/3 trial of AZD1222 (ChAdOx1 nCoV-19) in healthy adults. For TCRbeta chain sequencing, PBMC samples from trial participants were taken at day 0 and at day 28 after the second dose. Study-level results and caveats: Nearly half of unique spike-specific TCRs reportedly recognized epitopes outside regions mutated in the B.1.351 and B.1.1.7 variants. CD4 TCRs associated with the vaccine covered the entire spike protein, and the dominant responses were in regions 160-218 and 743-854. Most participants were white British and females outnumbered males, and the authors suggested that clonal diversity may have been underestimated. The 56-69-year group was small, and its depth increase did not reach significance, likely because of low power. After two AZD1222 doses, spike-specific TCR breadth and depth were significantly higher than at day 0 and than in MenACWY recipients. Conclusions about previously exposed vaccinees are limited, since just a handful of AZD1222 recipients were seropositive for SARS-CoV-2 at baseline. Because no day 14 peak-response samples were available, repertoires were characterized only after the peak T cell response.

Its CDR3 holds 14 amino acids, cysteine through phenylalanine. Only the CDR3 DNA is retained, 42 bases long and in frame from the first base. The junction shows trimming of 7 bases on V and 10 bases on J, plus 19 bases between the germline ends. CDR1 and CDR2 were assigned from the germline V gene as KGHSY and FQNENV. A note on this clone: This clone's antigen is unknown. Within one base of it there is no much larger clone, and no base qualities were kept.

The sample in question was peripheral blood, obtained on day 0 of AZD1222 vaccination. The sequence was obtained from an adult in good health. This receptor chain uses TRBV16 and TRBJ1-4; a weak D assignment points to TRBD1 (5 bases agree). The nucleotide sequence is TGTGCCAGCATCTCCCCAGCGGGACGACCAAAACTGTTTTTT. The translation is CASISPAGRPKLFF.